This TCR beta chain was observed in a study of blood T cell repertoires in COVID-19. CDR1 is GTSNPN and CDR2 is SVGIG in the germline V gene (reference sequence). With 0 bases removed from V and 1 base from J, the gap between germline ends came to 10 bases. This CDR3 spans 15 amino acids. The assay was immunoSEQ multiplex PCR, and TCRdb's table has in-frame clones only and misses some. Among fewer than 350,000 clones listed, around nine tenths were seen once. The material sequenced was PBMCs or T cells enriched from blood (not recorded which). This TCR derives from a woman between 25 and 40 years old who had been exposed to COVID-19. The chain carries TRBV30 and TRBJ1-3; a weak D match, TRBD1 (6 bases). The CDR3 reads CAWSVSRGSGNTIYF. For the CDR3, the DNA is TGTGCCTGGAGTGTAAGCAGGGGATCTGGAAACACCATATATTTT.